Listed below are T cell receptor beta chains from one sample, sequenced in a study of a mutant IDH1 vaccine in newly diagnosed glioma. TCRdb's table, derived via immunoSEQ multiplex PCR, lists solely in-frame clones and lacks some. The table shows about 68,000 clones, with roughly 80% occurring only once. Their specific antigens are unknown. Here the sequenced sample was PBMCs, taken from a glioma patient whose treatment included an IDH1 peptide vaccine. All receptors derive from a man between 18 and 35 years old with glioma. Both conserved end residues are part of each CDR3. Each record gives: V gene, D gene, clone size, J gene, CDR3 DNA, CDR3 protein. The D gene is left open where the match is weak. Size values are once, few and many counts, or a class for expanded clones, and some rows have none.

TRBV5-6,.,.,TRBJ2-6,TGTGCCAGCAGCCCAAGGCCGGTACCCGGGGCCAACGTCCTGACTTTC,CASSPRPVPGANVLTF
TRBV28,TRBD1,.,TRBJ1-3,TGTGCCAGCCAGACAGGGGCCTCTGGAAACACCATATATTTT,CASQTGASGNTIYF
TRBV19,TRBD1,.,TRBJ1-1,TGTGCCACCCTCAGGGACAGGATGAACACTGAAGCTTTCTTT,CATLRDRMNTEAFF
TRBV5-4,TRBD1,once,TRBJ2-4,TGTGCCAGCAGCTTGGGGGGACAGGGGGCAATTGCCAAAAACATTCAGTACTTC,CASSLGGQGAIAKNIQYF
TRBV5-1,.,.,TRBJ2-1,TGCGCCAGCAGCTTGGCACAGCCGGGATACAATGAGCAGTTCTTC,CASSLAQPGYNEQFF
TRBV27,.,.,TRBJ2-7,TGTGCCAGCAGTTTAGGCCCCAAGGGGACCTACGAGCAGTACTTC,CASSLGPKGTYEQYF
TRBV7-6,TRBD1,.,TRBJ1-4,TGTGCCAGCAGCCTCTGGACAGGGGGCGGTGAAAAACTGTTTTTT,CASSLWTGGGEKLFF
TRBV28,.,.,TRBJ2-1,TGTGCCAGCATTACCCCTCGCCCTAGCTCCTACAATGAGCAGTTCTTC,CASITPRPSSYNEQFF
TRBV4-3,TRBD1,.,TRBJ2-7,TGCGCCAGCAGCCCCTCTACGGGACAGGGGATCAACGAGCAGTACTTC,CASSPSTGQGINEQYF
TRBV6-1,.,.,TRBJ1-6,TGTGCCAGCAGTGAACTCCTAAACTCACCCCTCCACTTT,CASSELLNSPLHF
TRBV6-1,TRBD1,.,TRBJ2-3,TGTGCCAGCAGCGGACAGGCCCCAGATACGCAGTATTTT,CASSGQAPDTQYF
TRBV5-4,TRBD1,.,TRBJ1-6,TGTGCCAGCAGCTTGGAATGGACAGGGAGGGGGGGATCACCCCTCCACTTT,CASSLEWTGRGGSPLHF
TRBV30,.,.,TRBJ1-2,TGTGCCTGGAGTCCCCAAACGACACGGAACTATGGCTACACCTTC,CAWSPQTTRNYGYTF
TRBV9,.,.,TRBJ1-1,TGTGCCAGCAGCGTTGGGACGGGTTTCATGAACACTGAAGCTTTCTTT,CASSVGTGFMNTEAFF
TRBV6-6,.,once,TRBJ1-2,TGTGCCAGCAGCCCCAGGGTCTGGGATGGCTACACCTTC,CASSPRVWDGYTF
TRBV7-9,.,.,TRBJ1-5,TGTGCCAGCAGCTTAGGGGAGGGAATGAAGCCCCAGCATTTT,CASSLGEGMKPQHF
TRBV30,TRBD1,few,TRBJ1-2,TGTGCCTGGAGTGTAAGGCAGACAGGGGTCCTCTATGGCTACACCTTC,CAWSVRQTGVLYGYTF
TRBV30,TRBD1,.,TRBJ1-3,TGTGCCTGGAACGACAGGGAGAACACCATATATTTT,CAWNDRENTIYF
TRBV7-2,.,.,TRBJ2-1,TGTGCCAGCAGCCCAAAGCCCTCGGGCTATAATGAGCAGTTCTTC,CASSPKPSGYNEQFF
TRBV10-3,TRBD1,.,TRBJ1-1,TGTGCCATCAGCGATACCGGGACAGCGAACACTGAAGCTTTCTTT,CAISDTGTANTEAFF
TRBV4-3,.,.,TRBJ2-7,TGCGCCAGCAGCCAAGGTGGGGGCGGAAACGAGCAGTACTTC,CASSQGGGGNEQYF
TRBV2,.,.,TRBJ1-2,TGTGCCAGCAGTGAAAGGCCTGGTCGAGGTGGCTACACCTTC,CASSERPGRGGYTF
TRBV29-1,.,.,TRBJ2-7,TGCAGCGTTGAACGCAGGGGAGAATACGAGCAGTACTTC,CSVERRGEYEQYF
TRBV7-9,.,few,TRBJ1-1,TGTGCCAGCAGCTTAGTGGACCTGGGGGGAACTGAAGCTTTCTTT,CASSLVDLGGTEAFF
TRBV11-2,.,.,TRBJ2-7,TGTGCCAGCAGCTCGCCCTCTCAGAGGTACGAGCAGTACTTC,CASSSPSQRYEQYF
TRBV2,.,.,TRBJ2-1,TGTGCCAGCACTTCATTAGCGGAACGATCCTACAATGAGCAGTTCTTC,CASTSLAERSYNEQFF
TRBV30,.,.,TRBJ1-3,TGTGCCTGGAGTCCTGGGGGCTCTGGAAACACCATATATTTT,CAWSPGGSGNTIYF
TRBV11-3,.,once,TRBJ2-1,TGTGCCAGCAGCTTAGATCGCAGGGGAAGTGAGCAGTTCTTC,CASSLDRRGSEQFF
TRBV27,TRBD1,.,TRBJ2-7,TGTGCCAGCAGTCCCCCCCGGACAGGGGGCATCTACGAGCAGTACTTC,CASSPPRTGGIYEQYF
TRBV6-1,TRBD1,once,TRBJ2-6,TGTGCCAGCAGGGACAGGGGCACCAACGTCCTGACTTTC,CASRDRGTNVLTF
TRBV28,.,.,TRBJ1-2,TGTGCCAGCAGTTTGGGTCCCTATGGCTACACCTTC,CASSLGPYGYTF
TRBV13,TRBD1,.,TRBJ2-6,TGTGCCAGCAGCCGACAGGGACAGGGGGCTCGCGGGGCCAACGTCCTGACTTTC,CASSRQGQGARGANVLTF
TRBV4-3,TRBD2,.,TRBJ2-7,TGCGCCAGCAGCCAAGAGGGAACTAGCGCTTCCTACGAGCAGTACTTC,CASSQEGTSASYEQYF
TRBV4-2,.,.,TRBJ1-3,TGTGCCAGCAGCCAAGAGGTGGGGGAAGGAAACACCATATATTTT,CASSQEVGEGNTIYF
TRBV27,.,.,TRBJ2-2,TGTGCCAGCACCGGCACCGGGGAGCTGTTTTTT,CASTGTGELFF
TRBV27,.,.,TRBJ1-2,TGTGCCAGCAGACGGAACGGGAATTCTGGCTACACCTTC,CASRRNGNSGYTF
TRBV4-1,.,.,TRBJ2-7,TGCGCCAGCAGCCAAGGGACAGACGTCTACGAGCAGTACTTC,CASSQGTDVYEQYF
TRBV30,.,few,TRBJ1-5,TGTGCCTGGAGGTTACCGGGAGTCTATCAGCCCCAGCATTTT,CAWRLPGVYQPQHF
TRBV30,.,.,TRBJ1-2,TGTGCCTGGAGTGTTCCCATCGTAGAGTACGGTGGCTACACCTTC,CAWSVPIVEYGGYTF
TRBV27,.,.,TRBJ1-2,TGTGCCAGCAGTCCAGTCCCGTTGTCGAGCTACACCTTC,CASSPVPLSSYTF